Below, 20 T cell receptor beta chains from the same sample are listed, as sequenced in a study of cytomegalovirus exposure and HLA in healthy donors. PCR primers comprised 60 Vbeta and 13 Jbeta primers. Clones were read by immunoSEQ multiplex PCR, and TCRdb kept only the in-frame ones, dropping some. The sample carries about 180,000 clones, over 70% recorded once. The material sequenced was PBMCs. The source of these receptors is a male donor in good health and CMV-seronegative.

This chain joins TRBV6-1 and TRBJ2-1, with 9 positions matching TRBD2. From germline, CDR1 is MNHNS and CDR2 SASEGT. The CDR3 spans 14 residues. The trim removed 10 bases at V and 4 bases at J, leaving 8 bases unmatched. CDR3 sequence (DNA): TGTGCCACCGAGCGGGGGGCAAATTACAATGAGCAGTTCTTC. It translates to CATERGANYNEQFF.

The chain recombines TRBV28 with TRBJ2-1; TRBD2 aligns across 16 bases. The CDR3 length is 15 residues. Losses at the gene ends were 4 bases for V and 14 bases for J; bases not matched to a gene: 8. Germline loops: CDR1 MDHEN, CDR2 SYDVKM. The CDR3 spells CASSSTGTSGRGEFF. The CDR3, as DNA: TGTGCCAGCAGTTCTACCGGGACTAGCGGGAGGGGGGAGTTCTTC. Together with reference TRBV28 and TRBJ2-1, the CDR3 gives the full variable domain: DVKVTQSSRYLVKRTGEKVFLECVQDMDHENMFWYRQDPGLGLRLIYFSYDVKMKEKGDIPEGYSVSREKKERFSLILESASTNQTSMYLCASSSTGTSGRGEFFGPGTRLTVL.

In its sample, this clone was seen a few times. In DNA form, the CDR3 reads TGTGCCAGCCGACTAGCGGGTTCCGATACGCAGTATTTT. This gives the protein CASRLAGSDTQYF. This chain connects TRBV11-2 to TRBJ2-3, with 10 nucleotides matching TRBD2. With V trimmed by 8 bases and J by 6 bases, 5 bases remained unmatched. CDR1 and CDR2 (germline): SGHAT, FQNNGV. The CDR3 totals 13 residues. The complete variable domain, with remaining parts taken from reference TRBV11-2 and TRBJ2-3, reads EAGVAQSPRYKIIEKRQSVAFWCNPISGHATLYWYQQILGQGPKLLIQFQNNGVVDDSQLPKDRFSAERLKGVDSTLKIQPAKLEDSAVYLCASRLAGSDTQYFGPGTRLTVL.

CDR3 DNA sequence: TGTGCCAGCAGGGGACAGTCCTATCAGCCCCAGCATTTT. This translates into CASRGQSYQPQHF. This rearrangement joins TRBV28 to TRBJ1-5; TRBD1 aligns across 7 bases. The CDR3 consists of 13 residues. The germline gives CDR1 MDHEN, CDR2 SYDVKM. V shed 6 bases, J shed 5 bases, and the junction held 4 bases outside the gene matches.

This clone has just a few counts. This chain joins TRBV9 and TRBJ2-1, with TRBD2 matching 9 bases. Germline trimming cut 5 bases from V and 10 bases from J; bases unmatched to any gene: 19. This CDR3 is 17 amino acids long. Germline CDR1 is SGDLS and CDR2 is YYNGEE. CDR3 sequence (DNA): TGTGCCAGCAGGGACCCCGGACCGGGACTAGCAGGACCGGAGCAGTTCTTC. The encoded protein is CASRDPGPGLAGPEQFF.

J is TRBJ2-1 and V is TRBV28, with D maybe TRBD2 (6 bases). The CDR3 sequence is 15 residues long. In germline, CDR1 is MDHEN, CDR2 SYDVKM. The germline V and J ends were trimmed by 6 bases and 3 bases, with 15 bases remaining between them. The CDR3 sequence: CASSNLGTFYNEQFF. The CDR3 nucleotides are TGTGCCAGCAGCAATCTCGGGACTTTCTACAATGAGCAGTTCTTC.

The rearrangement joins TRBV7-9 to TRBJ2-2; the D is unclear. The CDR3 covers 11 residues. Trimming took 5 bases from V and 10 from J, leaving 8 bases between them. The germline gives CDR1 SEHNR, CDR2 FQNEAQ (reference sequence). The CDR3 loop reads CASSPYEELFF. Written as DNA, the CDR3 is TGTGCCAGCAGCCCCTATGAGGAGCTGTTTTTT. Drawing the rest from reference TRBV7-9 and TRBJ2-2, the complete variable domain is DTGVSQNPRHKITKRGQNVTFRCDPISEHNRLYWYRQTLGQGPEFLTYFQNEAQLEKSRLLSDRFSAERPKGSFSTLEIQRTEQGDSAMYLCASSPYEELFFGEGSRLTVL.

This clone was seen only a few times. For the CDR3, the DNA is TGTGCCAGCAGTGAACGGAGGGCAACCTATGGCTACACCTTC. It is translated as CASSERRATYGYTF. V gene TRBV2 combines with J gene TRBJ1-2; no clear D. Trimming pared 2 bases from V and 4 bases from J, leaving 11 bases between. The germline CDR1 and CDR2 sequences are SNHLY and FYNNEI. The CDR3 is 14 amino acids.

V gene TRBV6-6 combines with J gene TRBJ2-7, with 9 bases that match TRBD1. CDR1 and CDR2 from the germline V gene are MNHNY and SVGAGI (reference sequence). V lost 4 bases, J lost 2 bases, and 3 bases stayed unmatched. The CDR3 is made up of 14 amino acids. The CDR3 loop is CASSFGQGTYEQYF. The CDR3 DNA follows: TGTGCCAGCAGTTTCGGACAGGGGACCTACGAGCAGTACTTC.

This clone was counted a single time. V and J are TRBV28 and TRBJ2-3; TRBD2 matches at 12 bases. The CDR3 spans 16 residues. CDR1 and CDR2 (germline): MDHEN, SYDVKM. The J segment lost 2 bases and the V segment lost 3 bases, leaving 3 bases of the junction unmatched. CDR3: CASSFGLAGNTDTQYF. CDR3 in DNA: TGTGCCAGCAGTTTCGGACTAGCGGGGAACACAGATACGCAGTATTTT.

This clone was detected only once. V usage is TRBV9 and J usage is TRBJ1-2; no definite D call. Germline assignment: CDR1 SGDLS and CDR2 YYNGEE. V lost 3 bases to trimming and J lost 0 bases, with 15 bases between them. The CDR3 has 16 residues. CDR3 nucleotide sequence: TGTGCCAGCAGCGACAGTACCATTTCCACTAACTATGGCTACACCTTC. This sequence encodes CASSDSTISTNYGYTF.

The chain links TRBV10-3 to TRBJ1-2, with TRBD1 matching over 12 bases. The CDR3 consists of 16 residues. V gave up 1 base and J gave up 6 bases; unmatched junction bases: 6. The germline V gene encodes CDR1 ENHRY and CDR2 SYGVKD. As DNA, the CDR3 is TGTGCCATCAGTGAGTACCGGGACAGGGGGCGCGATGGCTACACCTTC. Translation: CAISEYRDRGRDGYTF.

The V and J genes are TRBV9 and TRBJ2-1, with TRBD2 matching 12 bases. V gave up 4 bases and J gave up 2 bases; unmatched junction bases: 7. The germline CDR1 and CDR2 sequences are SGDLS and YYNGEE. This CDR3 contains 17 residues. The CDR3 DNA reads TGTGCCAGCAGCTTCGGGACTAGCGGGTTTACCTACAATGAGCAGTTCTTC. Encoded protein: CASSFGTSGFTYNEQFF.

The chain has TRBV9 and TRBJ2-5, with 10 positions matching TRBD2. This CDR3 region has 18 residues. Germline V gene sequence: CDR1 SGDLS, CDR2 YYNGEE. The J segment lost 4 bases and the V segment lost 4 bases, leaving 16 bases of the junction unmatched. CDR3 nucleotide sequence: TGTGCCAGCAGCCCCCCCCAGGTAGCGGGGGGTAGGCGAGAGACCCAGTACTTC. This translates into CASSPPQVAGGRRETQYF.

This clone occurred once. This CDR3 reads CASSPGQGVDNEQFF. CDR3 in DNA: TGTGCCAGTAGTCCGGGACAGGGGGTTGACAATGAGCAGTTCTTC. The genes are TRBV19 and TRBJ2-1; 11 positions agree with TRBD1. The ends lost 5 bases at V and 5 bases at J; junction bases unmatched: 5. The CDR3 totals 15 residues. The germline gives CDR1 LNHDA, CDR2 SQIVND (reference sequence).

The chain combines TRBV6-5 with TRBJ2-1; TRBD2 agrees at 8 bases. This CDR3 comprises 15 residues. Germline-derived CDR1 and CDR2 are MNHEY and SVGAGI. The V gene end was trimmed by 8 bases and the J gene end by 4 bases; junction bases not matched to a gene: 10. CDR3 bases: TGTGCCAGCTCCGGGGCGGGGGGCTGGTACAATGAGCAGTTCTTC. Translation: CASSGAGGWYNEQFF.

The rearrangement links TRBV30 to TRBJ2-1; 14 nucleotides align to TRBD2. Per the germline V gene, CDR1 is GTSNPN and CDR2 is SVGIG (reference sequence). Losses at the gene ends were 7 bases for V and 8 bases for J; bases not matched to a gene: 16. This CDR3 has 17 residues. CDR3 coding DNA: TGTGCCTTCTGGGGACTAGCGGGAGACGGTGGTCTGGATGAGCAGTTCTTC. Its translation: CAFWGLAGDGGLDEQFF. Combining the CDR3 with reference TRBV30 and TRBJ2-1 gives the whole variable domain SQTIHQWPATLVQPVGSPLSLECTVEGTSNPNLYWYRQAAGRGLQLLFYSVGIGQISSEVPQNLSASRPQDRQFILSSKKLLLSDSGFYLCAFWGLAGDGGLDEQFFGPGTRLTVL.

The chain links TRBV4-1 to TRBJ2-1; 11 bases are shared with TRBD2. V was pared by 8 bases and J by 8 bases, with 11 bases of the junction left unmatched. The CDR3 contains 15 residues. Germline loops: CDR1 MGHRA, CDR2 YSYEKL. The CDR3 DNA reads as TGCGCCAGCGCGAGACTAGCGGGAAATAGCGATGAGCAGTTCTTC. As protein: CASARLAGNSDEQFF.

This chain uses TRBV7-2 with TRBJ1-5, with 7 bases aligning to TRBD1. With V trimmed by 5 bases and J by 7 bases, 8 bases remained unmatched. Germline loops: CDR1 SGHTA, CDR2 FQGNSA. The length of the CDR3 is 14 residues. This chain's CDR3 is CASSPGQSPQPQHF. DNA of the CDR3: TGTGCCAGCAGCCCGGGACAGAGCCCGCAGCCCCAGCATTTT.

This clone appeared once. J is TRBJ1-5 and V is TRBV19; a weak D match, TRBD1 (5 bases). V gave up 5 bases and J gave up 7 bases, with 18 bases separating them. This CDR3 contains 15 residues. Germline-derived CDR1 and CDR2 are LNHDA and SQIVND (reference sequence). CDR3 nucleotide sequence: TGTGCCAGTAGTTCGGGGCGGGGAGTGGGACAGCCCCAGCATTTT. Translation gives CASSSGRGVGQPQHF.